The text below deals with one TCR beta chain. The record originates from a study of blood T cell repertoires in COVID-19. Across the study: The study drew acute and convalescent COVID-19 samples from the United States, Italy and Spain.

Original handling: Reference gene primer amplification gave nucleated cell count estimates. Profiling relied on immunoSEQ multiplex PCR, and the TCRdb table lists in-frame clones only, not all of them. V, J and clone size reflect that table, while D and trimming were determined from the DNA. This sample has roughly 240,000 clones, with approximately 87% found just once. This CDR3 is 16 amino acids long. V shed 4 bases and J shed 0 bases, with 14 bases lying between them. The TCR comes from a man in his sixties who had recovered from COVID-19. The source material was peripheral blood. V gene TRBV5-3 combines with J gene TRBJ2-1, with D maybe TRBD1 (8 bases). TRBV5-3 is treated as an ORF (open reading frame) with a function not yet certain. CDR3 sequence (DNA): TGTGCCAGAAGCATCTACAGGGGGGGCTCCTACAATGAGCAGTTCTTC. Its translation is CARSIYRGGSYNEQFF.